The clone carrying this T cell receptor (beta chain) was counted a few times. What it binds is not known. The data are from a study of T cell responses to AZD1222 COVID-19 vaccine. Study results and caveats: At baseline, seropositivity was found in only a handful of AZD1222 recipients. Clonal diversity was possibly underestimated; the donors were predominantly white British and more often female. After the peak T cell response, and only then, were repertoires sampled.

The assay was immunoSEQ multiplex PCR, and TCRdb's table has in-frame clones only and misses some. The sample contains 65,000 to 75,000 clones, approximately 90% of which appear only once. The sequence was obtained from an adult who received the MenACWY meningococcal vaccine as a control. Sequencing was performed on peripheral blood, taken 28 days after the second dose of the MenACWY control vaccine.

The CDR3: CASSLKGATGNTIYF. CDR3 coding DNA: TGTGCCAGCAGTTTAAAGGGGGCTACTGGAAACACCATATATTTT. The V call is TRBV28, the J call TRBJ1-3; 7 nucleotides match TRBD1. The germline V gene encodes CDR1 MDHEN and CDR2 SYDVKM. The CDR3 runs 15 residues. J gave up 2 bases and V 2 bases, and 3 bases lay outside the gene matches.